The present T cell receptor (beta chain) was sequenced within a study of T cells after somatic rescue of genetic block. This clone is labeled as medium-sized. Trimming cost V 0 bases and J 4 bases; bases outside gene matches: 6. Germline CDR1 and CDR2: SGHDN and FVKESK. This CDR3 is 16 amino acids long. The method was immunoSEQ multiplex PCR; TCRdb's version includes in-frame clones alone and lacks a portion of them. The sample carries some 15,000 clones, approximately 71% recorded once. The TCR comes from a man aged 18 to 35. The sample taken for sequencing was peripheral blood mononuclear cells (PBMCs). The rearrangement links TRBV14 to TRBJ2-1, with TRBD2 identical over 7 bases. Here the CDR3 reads CASSQDWSGDYNEQFF. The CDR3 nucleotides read TGTGCCAGCAGCCAAGATTGGAGCGGGGATTACAATGAGCAGTTCTTC.